This T cell receptor beta chain was identified in a study of blood T cell repertoires in COVID-19. Study-level information: The United States, Italy and Spain supplied acute and convalescent COVID-19 samples. In each case, the material was cDNA or gDNA derived from T cells, B-cell-depleted T cells, or PBMCs.

The CDR3 is made up of 15 amino acids. Per the germline V gene, CDR1 is MDHEN and CDR2 is SYDVKM. V lost 8 bases to trimming and J lost 3 bases, with 17 bases between them. The age range of participants was 18 to 89 years, with residence in about two dozen US areas. Per the original data handling: The authors estimated nucleated cell counts from reference gene primer amplification. Repertoires were generated with immunoSEQ multiplex PCR, while TCRdb's copy carries only in-frame clones and drops some. D and trimming were read from the DNA, whereas the V and J calls and clone size are those reported in that table. The sample has roughly 200,000 clones, around 85% seen once.

The source of this sequence is a woman in her thirties or forties with acute COVID-19. Material for sequencing was PBMCs or T cells enriched from blood (not recorded which). The rearrangement joins TRBV28 to TRBJ1-5; no definite D call. The chain's CDR3 is CASPQRRGYNQPQHF. The CDR3 DNA sequence: TGTGCCAGCCCCCAGAGACGGGGATACAATCAGCCCCAGCATTTT.